The T cell receptor beta chain under discussion was sequenced for a study of T-cell memory formation after mild COVID-19. Study-wide context: TCR clusters were mostly donor specific. Whole-study results and caveats: Clones contracting day 15 to 85 were balanced CD4/CD8; later expanders leaned CD4+. Certain responding clones were present in pre-infection memory, suggesting participation of cross-reactive memory.

With constant-segment primers, 5'RACE yielded cDNA libraries of TCR alpha and TCR beta that carried sample barcodes and UMIs. TCRdb reprocessed the 5' RACE reads via MiXCR and lists one record per CDR3 protein. The sample contains around 430,000 distinct CDR3 sequences, around a sixth of which appear only once. About this clonotype: As yet, its antigen is unknown.

Germline lookup yields CDR1 KGHDR and CDR2 SFDVKD. This CDR3 is 13 amino acids long. Trimming shortened V by 0 bases and J by 5 bases, and 6 bases separated the two germline ends. The clonotype was recovered from a man aged 18-30 years who had mild COVID-19 (a few samples of this study predate the infection). Cell type and time point are not known. The sample was PBMCs or a T cell subset sorted from them (not recorded which). The V call is TRBV24-1, the J call TRBJ2-5; D gene uncertain. As DNA, the CDR3 is TGTGCCACCAGTGATTTGTACAGTGAGACCCAGTACTTC. It is translated as CATSDLYSETQYF.